The 4 T cell receptor beta chains presented below share a single source sample, sequenced in a study of CD8+ T cells in alopecia areata. Extraction and reverse transcription of RNA yielded cDNA as the sequencing template. Using immunoSEQ multiplex PCR, the repertoire was profiled, and TCRdb retains in-frame clones only, with some absent. Among about 150,000 clones listed, approximately 60% were seen once. The sequenced material came from CD4+ T cells sorted from blood. All receptors come from a human donor in good health.

The rearrangement joins TRBV29-1 to TRBJ2-1; 14 nucleotides align to TRBD2. Trimming removed 7 bases from V and 8 bases from J; junction bases left unmatched: 10. The CDR3 runs to 15 residues. From germline, CDR1 is SQVTM and CDR2 ANQGSEA. The CDR3: CSGELGLAGVDEQFF. In nucleotides, the CDR3 is TGCAGCGGGGAACTGGGACTAGCGGGAGTCGATGAGCAGTTCTTC.

The chain joins TRBV5-1 to TRBJ2-1; perhaps TRBD1 as D (5 bases). Germline V gene lookup returns CDR1 SGHRS and CDR2 YFSETQ. The CDR3 has 14 residues. V shed 6 bases and J shed 0 bases, with 10 bases lying between them. The CDR3 sequence: CASNRGSSYNEQFF. The CDR3, as DNA: TGCGCCAGCAATAGGGGTAGCTCCTACAATGAGCAGTTCTTC.

The table lists this clone with a few counts. This chain links TRBV7-2 with TRBJ2-1; D not resolved. The CDR3 totals 13 residues. Germline V gene sequence: CDR1 SGHTA, CDR2 FQGNSA. With 5 bases removed from V and 4 bases from J, the gap between germline ends came to 9 bases. CDR3 sequence: CASSPQQYNEQFF. The CDR3 region has the DNA TGTGCCAGCAGCCCCCAACAGTACAATGAGCAGTTCTTC.

This clone occurred once. The chain joins TRBV29-1 to TRBJ2-1, with a weak D call TRBD2 (5 bases). The germline gives CDR1 SQVTM, CDR2 ANQGSEA. The CDR3 runs 10 residues. V was shortened by 4 bases and J by 8 bases, with 6 bases between the two germline ends. The CDR3 nucleotides are TGCAGCGTTGGCGGGCATGAGCAGTTCTTC. Translating it yields CSVGGHEQFF.